These T cell receptor beta chains were read from a single sample in a study of T-cell memory formation after mild COVID-19. From the 5' RACE reads, TCRdb called clonotypes with MiXCR, one entry per CDR3 protein. Of roughly 600,000 distinct CDR3 sequences in the sample, under 20% were seen once. The sequenced sample was PBMCs or a T cell subset sorted from them (not recorded which). These receptors were obtained from an adult woman who had mild COVID-19 (a few samples of this study predate the infection). Cell type and time point are not known. The CDR3 runs from the conserved cysteine through the conserved F or W. A D gene is named only where the DNA matches it firmly. Part of the rows lack a size; the others show once, few, many or a class for expanded clones.

CDR3nt | CDR3aa | j_gene | abundance | v_gene | d_gene
TGTGCCACCAGTGATCCGACGGCTAGCGGGGCACCCTACGAGCAGTACTTC | CATSDPTASGAPYEQYF | TRBJ2-7 | - | TRBV24-1 | TRBD2
TGTGCCAGCTCACCAGTCCCCAGGGGCCCTTGGGAGACCCAGTACTTC | CASSPVPRGPWETQYF | TRBJ2-5 | - | TRBV18 | -
TGTGCCAGCAGTCGACAGGGATTCGAAGCTTTCTTT | CASSRQGFEAFF | TRBJ1-1 | few | TRBV6-5 | TRBD1
TGTGCCACCAGTGATAGGACAGACACAGATACGCAGTATTTT | CATSDRTDTDTQYF | TRBJ2-3 | - | TRBV24-1 | -
TGTGCTAGTGGTTTGGCTACAGGCTACGAGCAGTACTTC | CASGLATGYEQYF | TRBJ2-7 | few | TRBV12-5 | -
TGTGCCATCAGTCCCTCTAGCGGGAGTCCGTTCTTC | CAISPSSGSPFF | TRBJ2-1 | - | TRBV10-3 | TRBD2
TGCAGCGTTGATAAGCGGGAAGAGACCCAGTACTTC | CSVDKREETQYF | TRBJ2-5 | few | TRBV29-1 | -
TGTGCCAGCAGTTACAAGAGGACAGGGCTGGGCGAGCAGTACTTC | CASSYKRTGLGEQYF | TRBJ2-7 | - | TRBV6-6 | TRBD1
TGTGCCATCAGTGATCCCATTACAGGGTCGGCTAGTGGCTACACCTTC | CAISDPITGSASGYTF | TRBJ1-2 | - | TRBV10-3 | -
TGTGCCAGCAGTTTCGGGGAAAGCTATGGCTACACCTTC | CASSFGESYGYTF | TRBJ1-2 | - | TRBV12-3/TRBV12-4 | -
TGCGCCAGCAGCTTGACTCAATCCGGGACAGGGATTTTGCCCCAGTACTTC | CASSLTQSGTGILPQYF | TRBJ2-5 | few | TRBV5-1 | TRBD1
TGTGCCAGCACCCGAGGGGTTATGAGCACTGAAGCTTTCTTT | CASTRGVMSTEAFF | TRBJ1-1 | - | TRBV6-5 | -
TGTGCCAGCAGAAAGGGACTAGCGGACACAGATACGCAGTATTTT | CASRKGLADTDTQYF | TRBJ2-3 | few | TRBV7-3 | TRBD2
TGTGCCACCAGTGTCCTACTAGCGGGATCCGAGACCCAGTACTTC | CATSVLLAGSETQYF | TRBJ2-5 | - | TRBV24-1 | TRBD2
TGTGCCAGCAGTCAGGGATCCTACAATGAGCAGTTCTTC | CASSQGSYNEQFF | TRBJ2-1 | many | TRBV4-1 | -
TGTGCCAGCAGCGTTTCCGATTCCTACAATGAGCAGTTCTTC | CASSVSDSYNEQFF | TRBJ2-1 | few | TRBV9 | -
TGCAGTGCTAGAGTTGGCGGGGGCCACGGGGAGCTGTTTTTT | CSARVGGGHGELFF | TRBJ2-2 | - | TRBV20-1 | -
TGTGCCAGCAGCTTAGGAAATGTGATCTCTGGAAACACCATATATTTT | CASSLGNVISGNTIYF | TRBJ1-3 | few | TRBV7-8 | -
TGTGCCAGCAGCTTAGCGGGGATAAGGGGACAAGATACGCAGTATTTT | CASSLAGIRGQDTQYF | TRBJ2-3 | - | TRBV7-2 | -
TGCGCCAGCTGGACAGGGATCGCCTACAATGAGCAGTTCTTC | CASWTGIAYNEQFF | TRBJ2-1 | many | TRBV5-1 | TRBD1
TGTGCCACCAGTGATTTGAGGGATTCTGGCTACACCTTC | CATSDLRDSGYTF | TRBJ1-2 | - | TRBV24-1 | -
TGTGCCAGCAGCCACCCGGGACAGGGCTCCTACGAGCAGTACTTC | CASSHPGQGSYEQYF | TRBJ2-7 | many | TRBV6-2/TRBV6-3 | TRBD1
TGCAGCGTTGAAGATAGGCATACAGGGGTTTGGGTGGAGACCCAGTACTTC | CSVEDRHTGVWVETQYF | TRBJ2-5 | few | TRBV29-1 | TRBD1
TGTGCCAGCAGCTCTAGCCGGGCCGGGGAGCTGTTTTTT | CASSSSRAGELFF | TRBJ2-2 | few | TRBV7-9 | -
TGTGCCAGCAGCTTATCCAGGGAGGCCTCCTACGAGCAGTACTTC | CASSLSREASYEQYF | TRBJ2-7 | - | TRBV7-3 | -
TGCAGCGTCTACCGGTGGGATTGGGACAGGGGGTTCGAGCAGTACTTC | CSVYRWDWDRGFEQYF | TRBJ2-7 | few | TRBV29-1 | TRBD1
TGTGCCAGCAGTTTAGGGGGACAGGGGGTCTACGAGCAGTACTTC | CASSLGGQGVYEQYF | TRBJ2-7 | - | TRBV12-3/TRBV12-4 | TRBD1
TGTGCCAGCAGTCATCGAACCTGGAGCTCCTACAATGAGCAGTTCTTC | CASSHRTWSSYNEQFF | TRBJ2-1 | - | TRBV12-3/TRBV12-4 | -
TGTGCCAGCAGCTACCGGCCTCAGAACACCGGGGAGCTGTTTTTT | CASSYRPQNTGELFF | TRBJ2-2 | - | TRBV12-3/TRBV12-4 | -
TGTGCCAGCAGCCGTGGACAGGGGGCCGCCTCCTACAATGAGCAGTTCTTC | CASSRGQGAASYNEQFF | TRBJ2-1 | - | TRBV3-1 | TRBD1
TGCAGCGTTGAGGACTTTGACAAAGGGACAGATACGCAGTATTTT | CSVEDFDKGTDTQYF | TRBJ2-3 | - | TRBV29-1 | -
TGCGCCAGCAGCACCGGGACATATTCGCGCGGCTACACCTTC | CASSTGTYSRGYTF | TRBJ1-2 | - | TRBV5-1 | -
TGCGCCAGCAGCAGACAGGGAGAGAACACTGAAGCTTTCTTT | CASSRQGENTEAFF | TRBJ1-1 | few | TRBV5-1 | TRBD1
TGTGCCATCAGCCTTAGCGGGGGGAGGGATACGCAGTATTTT | CAISLSGGRDTQYF | TRBJ2-3 | - | TRBV10-3 | TRBD2
TGTGCCAGCAGCCAACGGCGTGGGGTCCGAGAGACCCAGTACTTC | CASSQRRGVRETQYF | TRBJ2-5 | many | TRBV14 | -
TGTGCCACCAGTGATACCTGGACGGATCCTTTGTACAATGAGCAGTTCTTC | CATSDTWTDPLYNEQFF | TRBJ2-1 | - | TRBV24-1 | -
TGCGCCAGCAGCTTGGGCGATTGGGGCAGGGATGAGCAGTTCTTC | CASSLGDWGRDEQFF | TRBJ2-1 | few | TRBV5-1 | -
TGCGCCAGCAGTGGACAGGCGACTTTGAACACTGAAGCTTTCTTT | CASSGQATLNTEAFF | TRBJ1-1 | - | TRBV5-1 | TRBD1
TGTGCCAGCAGTAGACAGCACTACGAGCAGTACTTC | CASSRQHYEQYF | TRBJ2-7 | few | TRBV12-3/TRBV12-4 | -
TGTGCCAGCAGCTTAGCCTTGCGGAGCACAGATACGCAGTATTTT | CASSLALRSTDTQYF | TRBJ2-3 | few | TRBV7-2 | -
TGTGCCAGCACCAGAGGGGGAACGGGCTATGGCTACACCTTC | CASTRGGTGYGYTF | TRBJ1-2 | few | TRBV2 | -
TGTGCCAGCAGCCAAGGACGGACAGTCACTGAAGCTTTCTTT | CASSQGRTVTEAFF | TRBJ1-1 | - | TRBV14 | -
TGTGCCAGCAGCCAAGCAAGGGGGCCCTATGGCTACACCTTC | CASSQARGPYGYTF | TRBJ1-2 | - | TRBV4-2 | TRBD1
TGTGCCAGCAGCTCCACCTTATGGACTAGAGACCTCACCGGGGAGCTGTTTTTT | CASSSTLWTRDLTGELFF | TRBJ2-2 | few | TRBV7-6 | TRBD2
TGTGCCAGCAGCTTAGCGCGGGCTAGCTTCGGCACCGGGGAGCTGTTTTTT | CASSLARASFGTGELFF | TRBJ2-2 | few | TRBV7-2 | -
TGTGCCAGCAGCTTAAGAGTGGCGGGCGGGAGAGACAATGAGCAGTTCTTC | CASSLRVAGGRDNEQFF | TRBJ2-1 | few | TRBV7-3 | TRBD2
TGTGCCAGCAGCCCCACAGGGGGCAGGGGAACCGTCCTGACTTTC | CASSPTGGRGTVLTF | TRBJ2-6 | - | TRBV7-9 | TRBD1
TGCAGCGGGAGATGGGGGTCCAAAAACATTCAGTACTTC | CSGRWGSKNIQYF | TRBJ2-4 | - | TRBV29-1 | -
TGTGCCAGCAGCTTAGTTGGGGAGGGTACGCAGTATTTT | CASSLVGEGTQYF | TRBJ2-3 | few | TRBV7-3 | TRBD2
TGTGCCAGCTCACCGTTACTAGCGGCTCGTCGCAATGAGCAGTTCTTC | CASSPLLAARRNEQFF | TRBJ2-1 | many | TRBV18 | TRBD2
TGCGCCAGCAGCCGCTGGGGGGGCAAAAATGAAAAACTGTTTTTT | CASSRWGGKNEKLFF | TRBJ1-4 | - | TRBV5-1 | -
TGTGCCTGGCCGACAGGGGGAAAAGCCAAAAACATTCAGTACTTC | CAWPTGGKAKNIQYF | TRBJ2-4 | - | TRBV30 | TRBD1
TGCAGTGCTAGAGATGTCGCGGGGTCCTCCTACAATGAGCAGTTCTTC | CSARDVAGSSYNEQFF | TRBJ2-1 | - | TRBV20-1 | -
TGTGCCAGCAGTAGAGCGGGGGGGCAGTCGGATGAGCAGTTCTTC | CASSRAGGQSDEQFF | TRBJ2-1 | - | TRBV12-3/TRBV12-4 | TRBD2
TGTGCCAGCAGCCAAATACCCGGGACGGGATACGAGCAGTACTTC | CASSQIPGTGYEQYF | TRBJ2-7 | - | TRBV3-1 | -